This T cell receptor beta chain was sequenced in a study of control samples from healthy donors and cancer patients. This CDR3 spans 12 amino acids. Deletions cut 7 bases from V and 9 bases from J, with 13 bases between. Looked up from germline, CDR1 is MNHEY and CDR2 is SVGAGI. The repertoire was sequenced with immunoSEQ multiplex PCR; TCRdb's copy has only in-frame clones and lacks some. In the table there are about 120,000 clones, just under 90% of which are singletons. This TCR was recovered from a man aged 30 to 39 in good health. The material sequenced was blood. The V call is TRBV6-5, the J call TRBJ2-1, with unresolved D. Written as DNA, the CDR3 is TGTGCCAGCACTTCCGAAATCCGTGAGCAGTTCTTC. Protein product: CASTSEIREQFF.